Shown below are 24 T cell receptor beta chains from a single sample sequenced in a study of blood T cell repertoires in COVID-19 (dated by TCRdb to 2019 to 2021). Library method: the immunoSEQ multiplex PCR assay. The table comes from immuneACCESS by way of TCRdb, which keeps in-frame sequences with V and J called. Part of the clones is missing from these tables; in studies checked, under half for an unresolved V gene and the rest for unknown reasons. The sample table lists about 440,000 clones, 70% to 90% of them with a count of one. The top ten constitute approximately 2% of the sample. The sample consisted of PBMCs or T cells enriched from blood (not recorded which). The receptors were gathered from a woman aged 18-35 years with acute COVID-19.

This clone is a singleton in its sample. The DNA for the CDR3 is TGTGCCAGCAGCTTATTACGGGAGGACTCCTACGAGCAGTACTTC. Translation: CASSLLREDSYEQYF. The rearrangement links TRBV7-9 to TRBJ2-7, with 7 bases that match TRBD2. This CDR3 spans 15 amino acids. The junction had 4 bases not matched to a gene; V was cut back by 2 bases and J by 0 bases. The germline gives CDR1 SEHNR, CDR2 FQNEAQ (reference sequence).

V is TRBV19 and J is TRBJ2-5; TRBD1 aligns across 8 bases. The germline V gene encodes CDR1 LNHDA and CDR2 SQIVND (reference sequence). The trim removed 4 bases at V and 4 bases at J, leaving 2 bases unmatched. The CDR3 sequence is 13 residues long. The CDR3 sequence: CASSTDRGETQYF. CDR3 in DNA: TGTGCCAGTAGTACCGACAGGGGAGAGACCCAGTACTTC.

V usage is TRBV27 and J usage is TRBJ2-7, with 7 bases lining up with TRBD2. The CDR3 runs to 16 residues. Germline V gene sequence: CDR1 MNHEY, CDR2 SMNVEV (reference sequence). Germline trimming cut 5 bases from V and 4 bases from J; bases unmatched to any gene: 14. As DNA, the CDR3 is TGTGCCAGCAGTCCAGCACCGGGGACTATTATTTACGAGCAGTACTTC. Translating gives CASSPAPGTIIYEQYF.

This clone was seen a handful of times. CDR3 sequence reads: CASSEYGESYNEQFF. The CDR3 bases are TGTGCCAGCAGTGAGTACGGGGAGTCTTACAATGAGCAGTTCTTC. The chain is built from TRBV7-8 and TRBJ2-1, with D possibly being TRBD2 (5 bases). The CDR3 totals 15 residues. V lost 6 bases to trimming and J lost 4 bases, with 16 bases between them. The germline V gene has CDR1 SGHVS and CDR2 FQNEAQ.

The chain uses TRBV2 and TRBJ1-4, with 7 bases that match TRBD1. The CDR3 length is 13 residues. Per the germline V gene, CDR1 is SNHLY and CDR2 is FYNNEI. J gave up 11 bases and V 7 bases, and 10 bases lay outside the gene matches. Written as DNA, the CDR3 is TGTGCCAGCAACCTCGGACAGGCGGGGAAACTGTTTTTT. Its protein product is CASNLGQAGKLFF.

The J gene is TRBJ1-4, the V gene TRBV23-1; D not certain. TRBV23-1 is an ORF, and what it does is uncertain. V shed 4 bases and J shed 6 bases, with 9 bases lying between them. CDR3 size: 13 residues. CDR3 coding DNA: TGCGCCAGCAGTCGGAGGAGCGATGAAAAACTGTTTTTT. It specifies CASSRRSDEKLFF.

This CDR3 reads CASSFTSGRETQYF. CDR3 DNA sequence: TGTGCCAGCAGCTTTACCAGCGGGAGAGAGACCCAGTACTTC. This rearrangement joins TRBV7-2 to TRBJ2-5, with TRBD2 matching 8 bases. Trimming removed 3 bases from V and 4 bases from J; junction bases left unmatched: 4. Germline V gene data show CDR1 as SGHTA and CDR2 as FQGNSA. The CDR3 is made up of 14 amino acids.

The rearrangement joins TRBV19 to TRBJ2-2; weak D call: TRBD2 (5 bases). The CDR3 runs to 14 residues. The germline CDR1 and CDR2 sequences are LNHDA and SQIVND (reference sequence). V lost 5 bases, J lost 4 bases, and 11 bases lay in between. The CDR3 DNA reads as TGTGCCAGTAGTTTCGGGGTAGGCACCGGGGAGCTGTTTTTT. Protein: CASSFGVGTGELFF. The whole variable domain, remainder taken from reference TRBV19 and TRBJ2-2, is DGGITQSPKYLFRKEGQNVTLSCEQNLNHDAMYWYRQDPGQGLRLIYYSQIVNDFQKGDIAEGYSVSREKKESFPLTVTSAQKNPTAFYLCASSFGVGTGELFFGEGSRLTVL.

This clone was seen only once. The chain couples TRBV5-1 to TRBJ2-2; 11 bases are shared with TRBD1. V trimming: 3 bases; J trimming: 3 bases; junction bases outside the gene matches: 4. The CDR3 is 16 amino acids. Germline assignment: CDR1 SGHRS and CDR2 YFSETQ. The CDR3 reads CASSSGQGADTGELFF. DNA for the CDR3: TGCGCCAGCAGCTCAGGACAGGGGGCGGACACCGGGGAGCTGTTTTTT.

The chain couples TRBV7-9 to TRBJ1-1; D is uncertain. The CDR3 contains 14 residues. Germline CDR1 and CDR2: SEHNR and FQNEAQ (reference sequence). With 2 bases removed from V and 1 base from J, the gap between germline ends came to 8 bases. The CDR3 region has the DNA TGTGCCAGCAGCTTATCAGGAGGGAACACTGAAGCTTTCTTT. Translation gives CASSLSGGNTEAFF. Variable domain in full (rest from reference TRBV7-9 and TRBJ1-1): DTGVSQNPRHKITKRGQNVTFRCDPISEHNRLYWYRQTLGQGPEFLTYFQNEAQLEKSRLLSDRFSAERPKGSFSTLEIQRTEQGDSAMYLCASSLSGGNTEAFFGQGTRLTVV.

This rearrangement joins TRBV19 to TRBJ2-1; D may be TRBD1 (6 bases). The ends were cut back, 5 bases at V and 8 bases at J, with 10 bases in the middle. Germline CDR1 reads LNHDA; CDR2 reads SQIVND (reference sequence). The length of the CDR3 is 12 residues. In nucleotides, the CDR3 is TGTGCCAGTAGTGTCAGGGGTGATGAGCAGTTCTTC. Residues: CASSVRGDEQFF. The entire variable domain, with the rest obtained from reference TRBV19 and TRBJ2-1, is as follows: DGGITQSPKYLFRKEGQNVTLSCEQNLNHDAMYWYRQDPGQGLRLIYYSQIVNDFQKGDIAEGYSVSREKKESFPLTVTSAQKNPTAFYLCASSVRGDEQFFGPGTRLTVL.

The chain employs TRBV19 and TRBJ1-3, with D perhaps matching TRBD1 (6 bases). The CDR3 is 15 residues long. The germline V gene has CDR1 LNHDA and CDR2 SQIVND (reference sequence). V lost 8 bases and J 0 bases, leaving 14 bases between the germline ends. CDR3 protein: CASRRQADSGNTIYF. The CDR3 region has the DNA TGTGCCAGTCGACGACAGGCGGACTCTGGAAACACCATATATTTT.

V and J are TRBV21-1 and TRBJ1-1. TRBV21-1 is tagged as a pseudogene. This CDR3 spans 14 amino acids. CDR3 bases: TGTGCCAGCAGCGATATACGAGGGCGAGCCGAAGCTTTCTTT. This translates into CASSDIRGRAEAFF.

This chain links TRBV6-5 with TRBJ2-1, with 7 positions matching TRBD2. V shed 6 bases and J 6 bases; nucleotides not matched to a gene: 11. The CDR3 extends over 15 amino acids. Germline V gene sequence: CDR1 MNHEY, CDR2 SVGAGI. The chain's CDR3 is CASRASGVSGNEQFF. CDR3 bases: TGTGCCAGCAGGGCGAGCGGGGTATCTGGCAATGAGCAGTTCTTC.

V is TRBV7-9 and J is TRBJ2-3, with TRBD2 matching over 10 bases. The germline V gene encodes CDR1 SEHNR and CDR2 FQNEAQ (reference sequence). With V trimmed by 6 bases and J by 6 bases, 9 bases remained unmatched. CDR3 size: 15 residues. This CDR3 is CASRMSGGAFDTQYF. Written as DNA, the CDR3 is TGTGCCAGCAGAATGAGCGGGGGGGCCTTTGATACGCAGTATTTT. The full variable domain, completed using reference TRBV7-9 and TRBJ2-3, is DTGVSQNPRHKITKRGQNVTFRCDPISEHNRLYWYRQTLGQGPEFLTYFQNEAQLEKSRLLSDRFSAERPKGSFSTLEIQRTEQGDSAMYLCASRMSGGAFDTQYFGPGTRLTVL.

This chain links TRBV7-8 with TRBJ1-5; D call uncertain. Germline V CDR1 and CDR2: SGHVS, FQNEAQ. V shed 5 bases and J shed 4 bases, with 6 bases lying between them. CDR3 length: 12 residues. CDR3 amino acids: CASSHVNQPQHF. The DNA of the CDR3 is TGTGCCAGCAGCCATGTAAATCAGCCCCAGCATTTT.

In DNA, the CDR3 is TGTGCCAGCAGTGGAACCCCCTACGGGAGCAGGAATGAGCAGTTCTTC. Protein product: CASSGTPYGSRNEQFF. V is TRBV27 and J is TRBJ2-1, with D possibly matching TRBD2 (6 bases). Germline CDR1 and CDR2: MNHEY and SMNVEV (reference sequence). The CDR3 runs 16 residues. Trimming stripped 5 bases from V and 7 bases from J, with 21 bases between.

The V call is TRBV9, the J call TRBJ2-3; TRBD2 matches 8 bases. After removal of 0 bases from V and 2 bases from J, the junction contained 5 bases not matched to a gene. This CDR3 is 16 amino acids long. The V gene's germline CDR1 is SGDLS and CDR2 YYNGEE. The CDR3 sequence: CASSVGLAPDTDTQYF. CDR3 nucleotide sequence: TGTGCCAGCAGCGTAGGACTAGCGCCTGACACAGATACGCAGTATTTT.

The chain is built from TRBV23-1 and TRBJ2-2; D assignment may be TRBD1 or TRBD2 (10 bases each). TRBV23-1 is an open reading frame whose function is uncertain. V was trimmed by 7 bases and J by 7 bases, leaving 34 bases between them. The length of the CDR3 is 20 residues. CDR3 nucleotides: TGCGCCAGCACCCCCTCGACAGGGGGCAAAGCGGGGGGGCTCGACGGGGAGCTGTTTTTT. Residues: CASTPSTGGKAGGLDGELFF.

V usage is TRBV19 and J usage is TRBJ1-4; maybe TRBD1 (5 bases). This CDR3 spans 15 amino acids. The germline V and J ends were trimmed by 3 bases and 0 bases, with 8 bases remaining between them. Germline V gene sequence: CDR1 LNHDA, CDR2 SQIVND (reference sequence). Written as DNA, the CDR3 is TGTGCCAGTAGTATTGGAGGGGCAACTAATGAAAAACTGTTTTTT. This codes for CASSIGGATNEKLFF.

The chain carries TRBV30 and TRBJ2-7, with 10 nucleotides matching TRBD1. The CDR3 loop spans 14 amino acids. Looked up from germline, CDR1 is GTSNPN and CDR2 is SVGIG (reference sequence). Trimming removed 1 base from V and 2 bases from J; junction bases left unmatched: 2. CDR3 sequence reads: CAWSAGTGAYEQYF. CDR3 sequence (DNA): TGTGCCTGGAGTGCCGGGACAGGGGCCTACGAGCAGTACTTC.

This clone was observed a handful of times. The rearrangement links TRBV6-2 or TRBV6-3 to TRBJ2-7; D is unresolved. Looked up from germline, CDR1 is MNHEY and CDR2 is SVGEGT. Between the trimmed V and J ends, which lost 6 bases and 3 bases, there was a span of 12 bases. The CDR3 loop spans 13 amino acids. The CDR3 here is CASSGLTRYEQYF. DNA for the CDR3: TGTGCCAGCAGCGGTCTAACCCGCTACGAGCAGTACTTC.

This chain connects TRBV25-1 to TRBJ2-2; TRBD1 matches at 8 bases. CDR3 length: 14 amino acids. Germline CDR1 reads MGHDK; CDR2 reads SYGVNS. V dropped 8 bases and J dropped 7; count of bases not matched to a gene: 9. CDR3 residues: CASGLSGGNGELFF. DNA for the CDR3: TGTGCCAGCGGCCTTTCAGGGGGCAACGGGGAGCTGTTTTTT.

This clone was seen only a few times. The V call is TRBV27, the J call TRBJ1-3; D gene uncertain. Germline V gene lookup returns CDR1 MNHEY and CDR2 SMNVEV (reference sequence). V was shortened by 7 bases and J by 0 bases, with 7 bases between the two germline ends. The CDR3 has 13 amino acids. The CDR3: CASKRGSGNTIYF. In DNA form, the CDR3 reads TGTGCCAGCAAAAGAGGCTCTGGAAACACCATATATTTT.